This TCR beta chain was sequenced for a study of T cells in Graves' hyperthyroidism and ophthalmopathy. Study-wide points: The model identified upcoming ophthalmopathy a median roughly 6.5 months ahead of onset. From stable hyperthyroidism, ophthalmopathy was separated by a 13 V-J model. Among thyroid clonotypes expanded above 0.001, most also appeared in blood.

The CDR3 consists of 17 residues. V trimming: 4 bases; J trimming: 6 bases; junction bases outside the gene matches: 12. Germline V gene sequence: CDR1 SNHLY, CDR2 FYNNEI. There are many counts of this clonotype. As yet, its antigen is unknown. Calling Graves' hyperthyroidism stable meant ophthalmopathy did not progress within 18 months. RNA transcripts gave rise to amplified TCR beta CDR3 regions. The study used the HTBI primer set for a first-round RT-PCR of the TCR CDR3. TCRdb redid the calling of the multiplex PCR reads with MiXCR, one entry per CDR3 protein. The table records 550,000 to 650,000 distinct CDR3 sequences, around 15% of them present only once.

The chain is built from TRBV2 and TRBJ2-1; 10 nucleotides line up with TRBD2. The source of this sequence is a woman aged 40 to 55 with Graves' hyperthyroidism. The material sequenced was blood. The CDR3 DNA reads as TGTGCCAGCAGTGCCCTTTTTAGCACTAGCGGGGCCAATGAGCAGTTCTTC. It codes for CASSALFSTSGANEQFF.